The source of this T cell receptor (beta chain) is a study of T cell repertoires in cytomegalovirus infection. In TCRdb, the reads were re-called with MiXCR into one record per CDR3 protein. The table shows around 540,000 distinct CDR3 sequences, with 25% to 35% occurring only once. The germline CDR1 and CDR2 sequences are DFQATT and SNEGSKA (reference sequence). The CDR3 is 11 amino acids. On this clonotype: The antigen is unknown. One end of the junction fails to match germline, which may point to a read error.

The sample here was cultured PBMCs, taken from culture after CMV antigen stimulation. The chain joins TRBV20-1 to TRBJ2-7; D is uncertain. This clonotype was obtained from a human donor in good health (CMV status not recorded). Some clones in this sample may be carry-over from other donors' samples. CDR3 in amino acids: CSARDIMEPYF. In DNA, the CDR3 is TGCAGTGCTAGAGACATAATGGAGCCGTACTTC.